The next 29 T cell receptor beta chains were all read from a single sample in a study of blood T cell repertoires in COVID-19. Libraries were prepared by immunoSEQ multiplex PCR; TCRdb keeps only in-frame clonotypes and omits some of them. The sample has over 200,000 clones; 88% are singletons. The source material was peripheral blood. The receptors were gathered from a woman in her sixties or seventies with acute or convalescent COVID-19.

This clone is a singleton in its sample. The V and J genes are TRBV20-1 and TRBJ2-7, with D unresolved. Germline V gene data show CDR1 as DFQATT and CDR2 as SNEGSKA (reference sequence). The V end was cut by 3 bases, the J end by 0 bases, with 12 bases between. This CDR3 spans 14 amino acids. As DNA, the CDR3 is TGCAGTGCTAGTACGATCCGCGGCTCCTACGAGCAGTACTTC. This encodes CSASTIRGSYEQYF.

The chain joins TRBV7-9 to TRBJ1-6; D is ambiguous. Trimming removed 4 bases at V and 0 bases at J, with 16 bases between. Germline values: CDR1 SEHNR, CDR2 FQNEAQ (reference sequence). This CDR3 comprises 18 residues. The CDR3 sequence is CASSSGSDSYSYNSPLHF. The CDR3 DNA follows: TGTGCCAGCAGCTCCGGTTCGGACTCATACTCCTATAATTCACCCCTCCACTTT.

As to this clone: This sample also contains other DNA sequences that code for the same CDR3. The V and J genes are TRBV7-9 and TRBJ1-5; 7 bases agree with TRBD1. Per germline, CDR1 SEHNR and CDR2 FQNEAQ (reference sequence). With 1 base clipped from V and 4 bases from J, the junction kept 1 base outside the gene matches. This CDR3 contains 14 residues. CDR3 amino acids: CASSLDRGNQPQHF. The CDR3 DNA sequence: TGTGCCAGCAGCTTAGACAGGGGTAATCAGCCCCAGCATTTT.

The chain combines TRBV7-6 with TRBJ2-3, with TRBD2 matching 8 bases. The CDR3 sequence is 15 residues long. V lost 3 bases to trimming and J lost 2 bases; unmatched junction nucleotides: 4. The germline V gene encodes CDR1 SGHVS and CDR2 FNYEAQ. In DNA form, the CDR3 reads TGTGCCAGCAGCTTCGGGGGGGCCGACACAGATACGCAGTATTTT. Translation: CASSFGGADTDTQYF.

The chain combines TRBV2 with TRBJ1-4, with 10 bases fitting TRBD1. The germline V gene encodes CDR1 SNHLY and CDR2 FYNNEI. The CDR3 is 14 amino acids. The V segment lost 7 bases and the J segment 8 bases; nucleotides outside the gene matches: 7. CDR3 in amino acids: CASTTGQGEEKLFF. CDR3 DNA: TGTGCCAGCACAACCGGACAGGGGGAGGAAAAACTGTTTTTT.

The rearrangement joins TRBV24-1 to TRBJ2-1, with unresolved D. The germline V gene encodes CDR1 KGHDR and CDR2 SFDVKD. V was trimmed by 3 bases and J by 6 bases, leaving 11 bases between them. This CDR3 region has 14 residues. The DNA for the CDR3 is TGTGCCACCAGTGATATAATGGCAGTCAATGAGCAGTTCTTC. As protein: CATSDIMAVNEQFF.

The genes are TRBV30 and TRBJ2-7; 7 bases match TRBD2. J gave up 2 bases and V 0 bases, and 1 base lay outside the gene matches. The CDR3 length is 13 residues. Germline CDR1 GTSNPN, CDR2 SVGIG (reference sequence). Here the CDR3 reads CAWSVRGAYEQYF. In nucleotides, the CDR3 is TGTGCCTGGAGTGTTCGGGGGGCCTACGAGCAGTACTTC.

V is TRBV19 and J is TRBJ1-5; 12 nucleotides match TRBD1. Germline V lookup: CDR1 LNHDA, CDR2 SQIVND (reference sequence). Losses at the gene ends were 7 bases for V and 4 bases for J; bases not matched to a gene: 14. CDR3 length: 18 amino acids. The CDR3 sequence is CASTPGTGGAGGNQPQHF. The DNA for the CDR3 is TGTGCCAGTACCCCTGGGACAGGGGGCGCGGGGGGTAATCAGCCCCAGCATTTT.

The table lists this clone with a few counts. The chain recombines TRBV28 with TRBJ1-2, with 10 bases lining up with TRBD1. Unmatched junction bases numbered 5, after V lost 5 bases and J lost 5 bases. CDR1 MDHEN and CDR2 SYDVKM come from the germline V gene. This CDR3 region has 14 residues. In nucleotides, the CDR3 is TGTGCCAGCAGTCCTCTGGGACAGGGGTATGGCTACACCTTC. It encodes CASSPLGQGYGYTF.

V and J are TRBV21-1 and TRBJ1-4; the table calls TRBD1, which could not be checked here. TRBV21-1 constitutes a pseudogene. CDR3 size: 17 residues. CDR3 loop: CASSPRDRSATNEKLFF. CDR3 DNA: TGTGCCAGCAGCCCGCGGGACAGGAGTGCAACTAATGAAAAACTGTTTTTT.

The J gene is TRBJ1-5, the V gene TRBV6-5; D may be TRBD1 (6 bases). Germline V gene sequence: CDR1 MNHEY, CDR2 SVGAGI. The germline V and J ends were trimmed by 0 bases and 6 bases, with 9 bases remaining between them. There are 14 residues in the CDR3. DNA for the CDR3: TGTGCCAGCAGTTACTCAAGGGGGGGTCAGCCCCAGCATTTT. Translated: CASSYSRGGQPQHF.

The chain carries TRBV12-3 or TRBV12-4 and TRBJ1-2, with D unresolved. The CDR3 is 13 residues long. Deletions cut 7 bases from V and 4 bases from J, with 13 bases between. For the CDR3, the DNA is TGTGCCAGCATCTTGAATGAGGGCTATGGCTACACCTTC. Protein product: CASILNEGYGYTF.

The chain couples TRBV19 to TRBJ2-7; 9 nucleotides line up with TRBD1. Looked up from germline, CDR1 is LNHDA and CDR2 is SQIVND (reference sequence). V lost 3 bases and J lost 2; bases outside the gene matches: 2. The CDR3 extends over 14 amino acids. CDR3 sequence: CASSMDRGPYEQYF. The CDR3, as DNA: TGTGCCAGTAGTATGGACAGGGGACCCTACGAGCAGTACTTC.

This sequence joins TRBV5-5 and TRBJ2-1; D may be TRBD2 (6 bases). V lost 4 bases and J lost 3, with 11 bases in between. CDR1 and CDR2 from the germline V gene are SGHKS and YYEKEE (reference sequence). The CDR3 has 14 residues. The CDR3 loop reads CASSLGGRYNEQFF. CDR3 bases: TGTGCCAGCAGCCTGGGAGGCCGCTACAATGAGCAGTTCTTC.

The rearrangement links TRBV19 to TRBJ1-1; D perhaps matches TRBD1 (6 bases). This CDR3 contains 15 residues. V was clipped by 0 bases and J by 4 bases, with 12 bases between them. Germline V gene lookup returns CDR1 LNHDA and CDR2 SQIVND (reference sequence). The CDR3 sequence: CASSIDKQGATEAFF. The CDR3 region has the DNA TGTGCCAGTAGTATAGATAAACAGGGAGCCACTGAAGCTTTCTTT.

The rearrangement joins TRBV19 to TRBJ1-2; 8 bases are shared with TRBD1. V shed 7 bases, J shed 4 bases, and the junction held 17 bases outside the gene matches. Germline V CDR1 and CDR2: LNHDA, SQIVND (reference sequence). This CDR3 has 17 residues. CDR3 loop: CASTFLTTGALGYGYTF. The CDR3 nucleotides are TGTGCCAGTACATTCCTAACGACAGGGGCTCTGGGCTATGGCTACACCTTC.

The CDR3 reads CASSLLGLGTGNLIYGYTF. Written as DNA, the CDR3 is TGTGCCAGCAGCTTGCTTGGGTTGGGGACAGGGAATTTGATCTATGGCTACACCTTC. This chain uses TRBV5-6 with TRBJ1-2; TRBD1 matches 9 bases. Germline V CDR1 and CDR2: SGHDT, YYEEEE. V was pared by 1 base and J by 4 bases, with 17 bases of the junction left unmatched. This CDR3 region has 19 residues.

The rearrangement joins TRBV7-2 to TRBJ2-5; TRBD2 aligns across 12 bases. CDR1 is SGHTA, CDR2 FQGNSA, per germline. Trimming at V came to 2 bases and at J to 7 bases, leaving 8 bases not matched to a gene. The CDR3 is 16 residues long. The CDR3 loop is CASSLRLAGGPGTQYF. Written as DNA, the CDR3 is TGTGCCAGCAGCTTAAGGCTAGCGGGAGGGCCGGGGACCCAGTACTTC.

V gene TRBV6-2 or TRBV6-3 combines with J gene TRBJ2-1; D not certain. The germline V gene has CDR1 MNHEY and CDR2 SVGEGT. Trimming took off 5 bases at V and 11 bases at J, with 16 bases between the two ends. The CDR3 totals 13 residues. The DNA of the CDR3 is TGTGCCAGCAGTCTCAACCCGCGGATTAAGCAGTTCTTC. This sequence encodes CASSLNPRIKQFF.

A word on this clone: A read error may produce the germline difference seen at one junction end. V is TRBV7-9 and J is TRBJ1-1; D gene ambiguous. The V gene's germline CDR1 is SEHNR and CDR2 FQNEAQ (reference sequence). The CDR3 sequence is 13 residues long. This CDR3 is CASSLRGNAEAFF. The CDR3, as DNA: TGTGCCAGCAGCTTGAGAGGGAACGCTGAAGCTTTCTTT.

The rearrangement uses TRBV27 and TRBJ1-6, with 9 bases identical to TRBD1. The V gene's germline CDR1 is MNHEY and CDR2 SMNVEV (reference sequence). Germline trimming cut 6 bases from V and 7 bases from J; bases unmatched to any gene: 7. The CDR3 length is 15 residues. The CDR3 DNA sequence: TGTGCCAGCAGGGATACACAGGGGGCGAATTCACCCCTCCACTTT. Protein product: CASRDTQGANSPLHF.

The chain is built from TRBV6-5 and TRBJ2-1; D is ambiguous. The CDR3 length is 13 residues. The germline V gene has CDR1 MNHEY and CDR2 SVGAGI. The V gene lost 4 bases and the J gene lost 6 bases, with 10 bases spanning the gap. CDR3 bases: TGTGCCAGCAGTTCCTACTCCCTCAATGAGCAGTTCTTC. It yields the protein CASSSYSLNEQFF.

V usage is TRBV7-2 and J usage is TRBJ2-7; TRBD1 matches 7 bases. V lost 2 bases and J lost 2; bases outside the gene matches: 6. This CDR3 has 15 residues. Germline V gene lookup returns CDR1 SGHTA and CDR2 FQGNSA. This CDR3 is CASSLTGDMTYEQYF. CDR3 bases: TGTGCCAGCAGCTTAACAGGGGACATGACCTACGAGCAGTACTTC. Together with reference TRBV7-2 and TRBJ2-7, the CDR3 gives the full variable domain: GAGVSQSPSNKVTEKGKDVELRCDPISGHTALYWYRQSLGQGLEFLIYFQGNSAPDKSGLPSDRFSAERTGGSVSTLTIQRTQQEDSAVYLCASSLTGDMTYEQYFGPGTRLTVT.

The rearrangement uses TRBV12-3 or TRBV12-4 and TRBJ2-7, with D maybe TRBD1 (6 bases). V lost 6 bases to trimming and J lost 2 bases, with 11 bases between them. The CDR3 sequence is 13 residues long. CDR3: CASSRDRPYEQYF. CDR3 in DNA: TGTGCCAGCAGCCGAGACAGGCCCTACGAGCAGTACTTC.

V and J are TRBV5-8 and TRBJ2-2; perhaps TRBD1 as D (6 bases). Germline V gene lookup returns CDR1 SGHTS and CDR2 YDEGEE. The CDR3 sequence is 16 residues long. Between the trimmed V and J ends, which lost 4 bases and 4 bases, there was a span of 17 bases. In DNA form, the CDR3 reads TGTGCCAGCAGCCGGGGACAACCTACAGCCACCGGGGAGCTGTTTTTT. Amino acids: CASSRGQPTATGELFF. The complete variable domain, with remaining parts taken from reference TRBV5-8 and TRBJ2-2, reads EAGVTQSPTHLIKTRGQQATLRCSPISGHTSVYWYQQALGLGLQFLLWYDEGEERNRGNFPPRFSGRQFPNYSSELNVNALELEDSALYLCASSRGQPTATGELFFGEGSRLTVL.

This chain's CDR3 is CASSKTSGGTYEQYF. DNA of the CDR3: TGCGCCAGCAGCAAAACTAGCGGGGGTACCTACGAGCAGTACTTC. The chain is built from TRBV5-1 and TRBJ2-7; TRBD2 matches 11 bases. CDR1 SGHRS and CDR2 YFSETQ come from the germline V gene. Trimming cost V 4 bases and J 2 bases; bases outside gene matches: 5. The CDR3 covers 15 residues.

The J gene is TRBJ2-2, the V gene TRBV5-4, with a possible D match to TRBD1 (5 bases). Germline assignment: CDR1 SGHNT and CDR2 YYREEE (reference sequence). The CDR3 runs to 17 residues. Deletions cut 3 bases from V and 0 bases from J, with 15 bases between. The CDR3 here is CASSSRAALANTGELFF. The DNA for the CDR3 is TGTGCCAGCAGCTCCAGGGCGGCATTGGCGAACACCGGGGAGCTGTTTTTT. The complete variable domain, with remaining parts taken from reference TRBV5-4 and TRBJ2-2, reads ETGVTQSPTHLIKTRGQQVTLRCSSQSGHNTVSWYQQALGQGPQFIFQYYREEENGRGNFPPRFSGLQFPNYSSELNVNALELDDSALYLCASSSRAALANTGELFFGEGSRLTVL.

The chain couples TRBV28 to TRBJ1-5; D gene ambiguous. This CDR3 is built from 16 residues. The germline V gene encodes CDR1 MDHEN and CDR2 SYDVKM. With 3 bases removed from V and 5 bases from J, the gap between germline ends came to 17 bases. CDR3 region: CASSFKGRREYQPQHF. The DNA of the CDR3 is TGTGCCAGCAGTTTTAAAGGAAGGCGGGAGTATCAGCCCCAGCATTTT.

The chain carries TRBV6-1 and TRBJ2-4; TRBD2 agrees at 9 bases. Germline V gene lookup returns CDR1 MNHNS and CDR2 SASEGT. The CDR3 covers 16 residues. V was clipped by 1 base and J by 6 bases; unmatched bases: 7. The CDR3 region has the DNA TGTGCCAGCAGTGAAGGACTAGCGGTTAGGAGAAACATTCAGTACTTC. It specifies CASSEGLAVRRNIQYF.